These 21 T cell receptor beta chains were all obtained from the same sample, sequenced in a study of T cells in Graves' hyperthyroidism and ophthalmopathy. Using RNA transcripts as the source, TCR beta CDR3 regions were amplified. The HTBI primer set drove a first-round RT-PCR of the TCR CDR3. MiXCR, run by TCRdb on the multiplex PCR reads, gives a single entry per CDR3 protein. The table records 500,000 to 800,000 distinct CDR3 sequences, approximately 15% of them present only once. Sequenced material: blood. These receptors came from a woman aged 45-65 years with Graves' ophthalmopathy.

This clonotype has ten or more counts. The rearrangement joins TRBV27 to TRBJ2-7; perhaps TRBD2 as D (6 bases). CDR3 length equals 14 residues. CDR1 MNHEY and CDR2 SMNVEV come from the germline V gene (reference sequence). The V and J ends lost 5 bases and 6 bases respectively, with 17 bases between them. CDR3: CASSPRGGRSEQYF. CDR3 in DNA: TGTGCCAGCAGTCCCCGGGGAGGTAGATCCGAGCAGTACTTC.

CDR3: CAISESRDRQQETQYF. In DNA, the CDR3 is TGTGCCATCAGTGAGTCTCGGGACAGGCAACAAGAGACCCAGTACTTC. The rearrangement uses TRBV10-3 and TRBJ2-5, with 8 bases fitting TRBD1. In germline, CDR1 is ENHRY, CDR2 SYGVKD. V trimming: 0 bases; J trimming: 2 bases; junction bases outside the gene matches: 5. The CDR3 covers 16 residues.

The chain employs TRBV9 and TRBJ1-5, with D perhaps TRBD1 (5 bases). The CDR3 length is 14 residues. Germline lookup yields CDR1 SGDLS and CDR2 YYNGEE. The V gene lost 2 bases and the J gene lost 4 bases, with 10 bases spanning the gap. The CDR3 sequence is CASSVGGLNQPQHF. The CDR3 bases are TGTGCCAGCAGCGTCGGGGGTTTGAATCAGCCCCAGCATTTT.

The sample holds a few counts of this clonotype. A much larger clone lies a single base off, so this may be a read error. The chain recombines TRBV11-1 with TRBJ2-3; 12 positions agree with TRBD2. Germline-derived CDR1 and CDR2 are SGHAT and FQDESV (reference sequence). This CDR3 has 16 amino acids. The DNA of the CDR3 is TGTGCCAGCAGCTTACGGACTAGCGGGAAAGCAGATGCGCAGTATTTT. It yields the protein CASSLRTSGKADAQYF.

The table lists this clonotype with a few counts. The rearrangement uses TRBV6-2 or TRBV6-3 and TRBJ1-5; 9 bases align to TRBD1. V shed 0 bases and J 1 base; nucleotides not matched to a gene: 4. The germline CDR1 and CDR2 sequences are MNHEY and SVGEGT. This CDR3 contains 17 residues. CDR3 region: CASSYSVGQGSNQPQHF. CDR3 DNA sequence: TGTGCCAGCAGTTACTCCGTCGGACAGGGGAGCAATCAGCCCCAGCATTTT.

This clonotype was counted a few times. The chain employs TRBV4-2 and TRBJ1-6; the D is unclear. V was shortened by 0 bases and J by 6 bases, with 12 bases between the two germline ends. The germline gives CDR1 LGHNA, CDR2 YNFKEQ. The CDR3 covers 16 residues. The CDR3 is CASSQEPAGSNSPLHF. DNA of the CDR3: TGTGCCAGCAGCCAAGAACCGGCAGGCTCTAATTCACCCCTCCACTTT.

CDR3 protein: CASGMDLLAKNIQYF. CDR3 DNA sequence: TGTGCTAGTGGCATGGACTTACTAGCCAAAAACATTCAGTACTTC. The chain couples TRBV12-5 to TRBJ2-4, with a weak D call TRBD2 (5 bases). Germline V gene lookup returns CDR1 LGHNT and CDR2 FRNRAP. This CDR3 comprises 15 residues. V was trimmed by 6 bases and J by 0 bases, leaving 12 bases between them.

This clonotype was counted ten times or more. The limits of the CDR3 on the DNA are not certain, so only TCRdb's listed CDR3 is given. J is TRBJ1-5 and V is TRBV30; TRBD1 reflects the table's D call only, with no check against the DNA. From its first to its last residue, the CDR3 has 14 amino acids. CDR1 and CDR2 from the germline V gene are GTSNPN and SVGIG (reference sequence). CDR3 sequence: CAWSLGTGNQPQHF.

This clonotype was recorded many times. This chain joins TRBV28 and TRBJ1-1; 11 bases match TRBD1. V lost 4 bases, J lost 4 bases, and 5 bases stayed unmatched. This CDR3 contains 15 residues. Germline V gene lookup returns CDR1 MDHEN and CDR2 SYDVKM. The CDR3 protein is CASSSGTGGGTEAFF. Written as DNA, the CDR3 is TGTGCCAGCAGTTCAGGGACAGGGGGGGGCACTGAAGCTTTCTTT.

This clonotype has just a few counts. The rearrangement uses TRBV28 and TRBJ2-7, with 7 bases matching TRBD2. Germline assignment: CDR1 MDHEN and CDR2 SYDVKM. The CDR3 is made up of 15 amino acids. The J segment lost 1 base and the V segment lost 8 bases, leaving 11 bases of the junction unmatched. Written as DNA, the CDR3 is TGTGCCAGCGTCCCCCAGAGAGCGGGGTCCTACGAGCAGTACTTC. This translates into CASVPQRAGSYEQYF.

This chain joins TRBV19 and TRBJ1-6; maybe TRBD1 (6 bases). Per germline, CDR1 LNHDA and CDR2 SQIVND (reference sequence). V lost 5 bases and J lost 0, with 17 bases in between. This CDR3 has 18 amino acids. For the CDR3, the DNA is TGTGCCAGTAGTTGGGACACGGCCGATAGCTCCTATAATTCACCCCTCCACTTT. It codes for CASSWDTADSSYNSPLHF. Using reference TRBV19 and TRBJ1-6 for the parts outside the CDR3, the full variable domain is DGGITQSPKYLFRKEGQNVTLSCEQNLNHDAMYWYRQDPGQGLRLIYYSQIVNDFQKGDIAEGYSVSREKKESFPLTVTSAQKNPTAFYLCASSWDTADSSYNSPLHFGNGTRLTVT.

As to this clonotype: This may stem from a read error, because a much larger clone lies one nucleotide away. The chain joins TRBV5-1 to TRBJ2-1; D may be TRBD1 or TRBD2 (6 bases each). The CDR3 runs 17 residues. Per the germline V gene, CDR1 is SGHRS and CDR2 is YFSETQ. The CDR3 spells CAGSLRGVGSSHNEQFF. CDR3 bases: TGCGCCGGCAGCTTGAGGGGGGTCGGGAGCTCCCACAATGAGCAGTTCTTC.

This chain connects TRBV6-1 to TRBJ1-1, with 12 bases fitting TRBD1. This CDR3 region has 19 residues. The J segment lost 2 bases and the V segment lost 6 bases, leaving 16 bases of the junction unmatched. Looked up from germline, CDR1 is MNHNS and CDR2 is SASEGT. CDR3 amino acids: CASRVWGTGGAVINTEAFF. The DNA for the CDR3 is TGTGCCAGCAGGGTTTGGGGGACAGGGGGCGCAGTCATCAACACTGAAGCTTTCTTT.

Ten or more counts support this clonotype. The chain combines TRBV30 with TRBJ2-1; D tentatively fits TRBD1 or TRBD2 (5 bases each). CDR1 and CDR2 from the germline V gene are GTSNPN and SVGIG (reference sequence). This CDR3 has 13 residues. Trimming took 4 bases from V and 9 from J, leaving 16 bases between them. In nucleotides, the CDR3 is TGTGCCTGGACGGGACCCATGATGGTTGAGCAGTTCTTC. Amino acids: CAWTGPMMVEQFF.

The gene calls are TRBV19 and TRBJ1-2, with D possibly TRBD1 on 5 matching bases. The CDR3 is 14 amino acids. Germline CDR1 and CDR2: LNHDA and SQIVND (reference sequence). Trimming removed 3 bases at V and 0 bases at J, with 8 bases between. CDR3 bases: TGTGCCAGTAGTATTGTGGGGGCTAACTATGGCTACACCTTC. As protein: CASSIVGANYGYTF.

Notes on this clonotype: With a much larger clone just one base away, this may be a read error. This chain links TRBV12-3 or TRBV12-4 with TRBJ1-4; D not resolved. This CDR3 contains 11 residues. CDR3 amino acids: CANSLTEKLFF. The CDR3 DNA sequence: TGTGCCAACAGTTTAACCGAAAAACTGTTTTTT.

The chain recombines TRBV6-5 with TRBJ2-1; D remains ambiguous. Germline assignment: CDR1 MNHEY and CDR2 SVGAGI. V was clipped by 6 bases and J by 4 bases, with 13 bases between them. This CDR3 spans 14 amino acids. The CDR3 protein is CASSENPDYNEQFF. CDR3 sequence (DNA): TGTGCCAGCAGCGAGAACCCCGATTACAATGAGCAGTTCTTC.

This clonotype was recorded at least ten times. This chain uses TRBV28 with TRBJ1-4; 9 bases align to TRBD1. This CDR3 is built from 16 residues. With V trimmed by 5 bases and J by 0 bases, 4 bases remained unmatched. Germline CDR1 reads MDHEN; CDR2 reads SYDVKM. The CDR3 is CASSLQGAATNEKLFF. The DNA for the CDR3 is TGTGCCAGCAGTCTACAGGGGGCGGCAACTAATGAAAAACTGTTTTTT.

This clonotype showed up many times. The gene calls are TRBV7-2 and TRBJ1-5; TRBD1 matches at 8 bases. CDR3 size: 16 residues. Unmatched junction bases numbered 7, after V lost 3 bases and J lost 3 bases. Germline V lookup: CDR1 SGHTA, CDR2 FQGNSA. CDR3 sequence reads: CASSFKDRGYNQPQHF. CDR3 bases: TGTGCCAGCAGCTTCAAAGACAGGGGTTACAATCAGCCCCAGCATTTT.

This clonotype showed up many times. This sequence joins TRBV2 and TRBJ2-7; no firm D call. This CDR3 comprises 13 residues. Looked up from germline, CDR1 is SNHLY and CDR2 is FYNNEI. With 5 bases removed from V and 3 bases from J, the gap between germline ends came to 11 bases. The CDR3 is CASSMAVDYEQYF. CDR3 coding DNA: TGTGCCAGCAGTATGGCAGTGGACTACGAGCAGTACTTC.

In this sample, this clonotype turned up many times. The chain carries TRBV20-1 and TRBJ1-1; 9 bases are a match to TRBD1. Trimming at V came to 4 bases and at J to 3 bases, leaving 12 bases not matched to a gene. CDR1 DFQATT and CDR2 SNEGSKA come from the germline V gene (reference sequence). CDR3 length: 16 residues. CDR3 protein: CSAKIGLDRGDTEAFF. CDR3 DNA sequence: TGCAGTGCTAAGATAGGGTTGGACAGGGGTGACACTGAAGCTTTCTTT.